These 14 T cell receptor beta chains came from one sample sequenced in a study of blood T cell repertoires in COVID-19. Data came from immunoSEQ multiplex PCR; TCRdb stores just in-frame clones and leaves some out. The table lists some 430,000 clones, less than 95% of them singletons, with 0.55% to 0.75% in the top ten. Sample: PBMCs or T cells enriched from blood (not recorded which). The receptors were gathered from a man aged 18 to 30 who had recovered from COVID-19.

V is TRBV5-6 and J is TRBJ2-1; D is perhaps TRBD2 (5 bases). The CDR3 contains 12 residues. V was trimmed by 3 bases and J by 8 bases, leaving 9 bases between them. The germline gives CDR1 SGHDT, CDR2 YYEEEE. The CDR3 reads CASSWTADEQFF. DNA for the CDR3: TGTGCCAGCAGCTGGACTGCGGATGAGCAGTTCTTC.

The chain joins TRBV13 to TRBJ1-4, with D possibly being TRBD1 (5 bases). The V end was cut by 7 bases, the J end by 3 bases, with 15 bases between. Per germline, CDR1 PRHDT and CDR2 FYEKMQ (reference sequence). This CDR3 spans 15 amino acids. The CDR3 DNA is TGTGCCAGCACCGAAGCGTGGGGGGCTAATGAAAAACTGTTTTTT. It encodes CASTEAWGANEKLFF.

The chain uses TRBV19 and TRBJ1-3, with D unclear. V lost 4 bases and J 0 bases, leaving 7 bases between the germline ends. Germline V gene sequence: CDR1 LNHDA, CDR2 SQIVND (reference sequence). The CDR3 spans 14 residues. The CDR3 DNA follows: TGTGCCAGTAGTACCGGGGTCTCTGGAAACACCATATATTTT. It codes for CASSTGVSGNTIYF.

This sequence joins TRBV12-3 or TRBV12-4 and TRBJ1-5; tentative D call: TRBD1 (5 bases). The V and J ends lost 6 bases and 5 bases respectively, with 11 bases between them. The CDR3 contains 13 residues. The CDR3 here is CASSRDYDQPQHF. CDR3 bases: TGTGCCAGCAGCCGGGACTACGATCAGCCCCAGCATTTT.

The chain joins TRBV24-1 to TRBJ2-1, with 7 bases aligning to TRBD1. V lost 4 bases to trimming and J lost 7 bases; unmatched junction nucleotides: 18. The germline CDR1 and CDR2 sequences are KGHDR and SFDVKD. This CDR3 is built from 18 residues. CDR3 in DNA: TGTGCCACCAGTGAGCCCGGTGGGTCGAGACAGGGTATTAATGAGCAGTTCTTC. Translation gives CATSEPGGSRQGINEQFF.

The V gene is TRBV5-1, the J gene TRBJ2-7; D is unresolved. This CDR3 comprises 13 residues. V lost 4 bases and J lost 2, with 10 bases in between. Germline lookup yields CDR1 SGHRS and CDR2 YFSETQ. CDR3 bases: TGCGCCAGCAGCCCCGGGTCAACCTACGAGCAGTACTTC. Protein: CASSPGSTYEQYF. Full variable domain (missing parts from reference TRBV5-1 and TRBJ2-7): KAGVTQTPRYLIKTRGQQVTLSCSPISGHRSVSWYQQTPGQGLQFLFEYFSETQRNKGNFPGRFSGRQFSNSRSEMNVSTLELGDSALYLCASSPGSTYEQYFGPGTRLTVT.

This chain joins TRBV6-1 and TRBJ2-7; TRBD2 might be the D (6 bases). The CDR3 runs 12 residues. V lost 3 bases and J lost 5, with 8 bases in between. Germline CDR1 and CDR2: MNHNS and SASEGT. CDR3 amino acids: CASSDGGNEQYF. For the CDR3, the DNA is TGTGCCAGCAGTGATGGAGGGAACGAGCAGTACTTC.

CDR3 amino acids: CASIDTLNTEAFF. Here the CDR3 DNA reads TGTGCCAGCATAGACACGCTGAACACTGAAGCTTTCTTT. This chain joins TRBV2 and TRBJ1-1; D uncertain. This CDR3 is built from 13 residues. Germline lookup yields CDR1 SNHLY and CDR2 FYNNEI. Trimming shortened V by 7 bases and J by 0 bases, and 9 bases separated the two germline ends.

This clone has more than one count but fewer than ten. J is TRBJ1-1 and V is TRBV10-3; 7 bases align to TRBD1. The CDR3 is made up of 14 amino acids. V lost 5 bases and J lost 1; bases outside the gene matches: 4. Germline loops: CDR1 ENHRY, CDR2 SYGVKD. DNA for the CDR3: TGTGCCATCAGTTCAGGGACAGAGAACACTGAAGCTTTCTTT. The encoded protein is CAISSGTENTEAFF.

J is TRBJ2-3 and V is TRBV28; D call uncertain. Trimming removed 5 bases from V and 6 bases from J, with 9 bases in between. The CDR3 spans 12 residues. The germline V gene has CDR1 MDHEN and CDR2 SYDVKM. This CDR3 is CASSASVDTQYF. In nucleotides, the CDR3 is TGTGCCAGCAGTGCCTCGGTGGATACGCAGTATTTT.

The J gene is TRBJ2-3, the V gene TRBV7-9; TRBD2 agrees at 11 bases. Germline CDR1 SEHNR, CDR2 FQNEAQ (reference sequence). The CDR3 sequence is 17 residues long. With V trimmed by 5 bases and J by 0 bases, 7 bases remained unmatched. This CDR3 reads CASSLVTSGTSTDTQYF. The CDR3 DNA sequence: TGTGCCAGCAGCCTCGTGACTAGCGGGACTAGCACAGATACGCAGTATTTT. Full variable domain (rest looked up from reference TRBV7-9 and TRBJ2-3): DTGVSQNPRHKITKRGQNVTFRCDPISEHNRLYWYRQTLGQGPEFLTYFQNEAQLEKSRLLSDRFSAERPKGSFSTLEIQRTEQGDSAMYLCASSLVTSGTSTDTQYFGPGTRLTVL.

This clone was observed once. This rearrangement joins TRBV7-9 to TRBJ2-1; 7 nucleotides match TRBD2. Germline assignment: CDR1 SEHNR and CDR2 FQNEAQ (reference sequence). V shed 4 bases and J 6 bases; nucleotides not matched to a gene: 9. The CDR3 sequence is 15 residues long. Here the CDR3 DNA reads TGTGCCAGCAGCTCGCTAGCGGTGCCCCGCAATGAGCAGTTCTTC. This encodes CASSSLAVPRNEQFF.

The chain recombines TRBV11-3 with TRBJ1-2; the match to TRBD1 covers 10 bases. Germline V CDR1 and CDR2: SGHNT, YENEEA. V was clipped by 5 bases and J by 4 bases; unmatched bases: 7. This CDR3 contains 15 residues. CDR3 nucleotide sequence: TGTGCCAGCAGCCCTCCCGGGACAGGGGCCTATGGCTACACCTTC. It translates to CASSPPGTGAYGYTF.

The CDR3 here is CASTQRAGPTQYF. The CDR3 DNA sequence: TGTGCCAGCACCCAGAGGGCTGGCCCGACCCAGTACTTC. V gene TRBV12-3 or TRBV12-4 combines with J gene TRBJ2-5; D is perhaps TRBD2 (5 bases). The germline V and J ends were trimmed by 7 bases and 7 bases, with 16 bases remaining between them. The CDR3 length is 13 residues.